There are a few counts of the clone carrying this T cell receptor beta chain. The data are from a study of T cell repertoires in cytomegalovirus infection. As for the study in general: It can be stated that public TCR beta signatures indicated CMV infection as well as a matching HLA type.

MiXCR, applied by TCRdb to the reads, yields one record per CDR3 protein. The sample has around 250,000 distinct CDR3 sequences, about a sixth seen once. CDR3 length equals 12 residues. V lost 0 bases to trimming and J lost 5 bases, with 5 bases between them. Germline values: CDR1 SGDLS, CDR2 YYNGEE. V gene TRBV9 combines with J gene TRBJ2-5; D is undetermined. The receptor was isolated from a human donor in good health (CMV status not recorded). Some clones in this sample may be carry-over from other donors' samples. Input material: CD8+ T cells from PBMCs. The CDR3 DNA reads TGTGCCAGCAGCGTAGGAGCGGAGACCCAGTACTTC. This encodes CASSVGAETQYF.